The clone carrying this T cell receptor beta chain was observed once. Antigen unknown. Busulfan-fludarabine conditioning, marrow transplant, and cyclophosphamide on days +3 and +4 were administered. Looked up from germline, CDR1 is PRHDT and CDR2 is FYEKMQ (reference sequence). V was cut by 3 bases and J by 5 bases, with 20 bases left in between. The CDR3 consists of 17 residues. This record belongs to a study of T cells after posttransplantation cyclophosphamide. TCRdb's copy holds only in-frame clones and misses some; the assay was immunoSEQ multiplex PCR. The sample lists roughly 17,000 clones, 77% seen once, with roughly a third in the top ten. General observations from the study: TRB clonality was highly associated with recipient CMV seropositivity and reactivation. Donor CD8+ memory clones often dominated recipient blood repertoires at later times. TRB overlap between skin or GI tissue T cells and blood was limited.

The chain has TRBV13 and TRBJ2-1, with D possibly being TRBD1 (6 bases). The receptor was derived from a female patient aged 40-49 years who received an allogeneic stem cell transplant from a related donor, was CMV-positive, and had no GVHD. Part of the T cell pool may stem from the graft donor. The starting material was CD8+ T cells sorted from PBMCs, obtained about 1,900 days after a stem cell transplant with posttransplant cyclophosphamide. CDR3 sequence: CASSFKDSRYSHNEQFF. CDR3 nucleotides: TGTGCCAGCAGCTTTAAGGACAGCAGATATTCGCACAATGAGCAGTTCTTC. The variable domain in full, completed from reference TRBV13 and TRBJ2-1, reads AAGVIQSPRHLIKEKRETATLKCYPIPRHDTVYWYQQGPGQDPQFLISFYEKMQSDKGSIPDRFSAQQFSDYHSELNMSSLELGDSALYFCASSFKDSRYSHNEQFFGPGTRLTVL.